Sequencing of this TCR beta chain was carried out in a study of neoadjuvant anti-PD-1 for oral cavity cancer. Study information: Nivolumab at 3 mg/kg was mostly given biweekly, three to four doses, pre-surgery.

Sequencing used immunoSEQ multiplex PCR; TCRdb keeps in-frame clones, though not all of them. Here the sample spans 9,500 to 12,000 clones, more than 45% being singletons. Per germline, CDR1 SGDLS and CDR2 YYNGEE. The CDR3 has 16 residues. Germline trimming cut 3 bases from V and 0 bases from J; bases unmatched to any gene: 3. This clonotype was obtained from a person aged 40 to 85 with oral cavity squamous cell carcinoma. The sequencing here drew on tumor tissue, taken before nivolumab (anti-PD-1) treatment. The chain joins TRBV9 to TRBJ2-7; 13 bases match TRBD2. This chain's CDR3 is CASSGGLAGSSYEQYF. The DNA of the CDR3 is TGTGCCAGCAGCGGGGGACTAGCGGGGAGCTCCTACGAGCAGTACTTC.